Listed here are 23 T cell receptor beta chains from one sample, sequenced in a study of shared clonotypes between healthy human individuals (dated by TCRdb to 2019 to 2021). Library generation was performed with the immunoSEQ multiplex PCR assay. TCRdb carries this immuneACCESS record with in-frame sequences only. Its versions omit some clonotypes, under half of them owing to an unresolved V gene in the studies checked, with the rest unexplained. This sample is represented by 2 million to 2.5 million clones; roughly 92% of them were singletons. Of the sample, 0.37% is held by the ten largest clones. Input material: naive CD4+ T cells from PBMCs. Explained via the paper, the cell subset or site label denotes: CD45RA+ positively selected. The receptors derive from a man between 18 and 35 years old in good health. Some clones in this sample may be carry-over from other donors' samples.

This chain joins TRBV18 and TRBJ1-5; D is perhaps TRBD1 (5 bases). Germline V lookup: CDR1 KGHSH, CDR2 LQKENI. Trimming removed 4 bases from V and 2 bases from J, with 12 bases in between. CDR3 size: 15 residues. The CDR3 loop reads CASSRDRDGNQPQHF. In DNA, the CDR3 is TGTGCCAGCTCACGGGACCGCGATGGCAATCAGCCCCAGCATTTT.

The chain is built from TRBV28 and TRBJ2-3, with no clear D. Germline V gene data show CDR1 as MDHEN and CDR2 as SYDVKM. Between the trimmed V and J ends, which lost 4 bases and 4 bases, there was a span of 15 bases. The CDR3 extends over 15 amino acids. In DNA form, the CDR3 reads TGTGCCAGCAGTTCCCCGATCCTCCGGGCAGATACGCAGTATTTT. Its translation is CASSSPILRADTQYF.

This chain links TRBV7-2 with TRBJ2-2; possible D gene TRBD1, 5 bases. Trimming left V 5 bases short and J 6 bases short, with 19 bases between. Germline lookup yields CDR1 SGHTA and CDR2 FQGNSA. The CDR3 is 16 amino acids. The CDR3 nucleotides read TGTGCCAGCAGCACGCAGACCCCGACAGTCCCCGGGGAGCTGTTTTTT. Translation: CASSTQTPTVPGELFF.

The chain uses TRBV19 and TRBJ2-2; D may be TRBD1 or TRBD2 (5 bases each). V shed 1 base and J shed 4 bases, with 7 bases lying between them. The V gene's germline CDR1 is LNHDA and CDR2 SQIVND (reference sequence). This CDR3 comprises 14 residues. CDR3 coding DNA: TGTGCCAGTAGTATAGGGGACCTCACCGGGGAGCTGTTTTTT. It encodes CASSIGDLTGELFF. The variable domain in full, completed from reference TRBV19 and TRBJ2-2, reads DGGITQSPKYLFRKEGQNVTLSCEQNLNHDAMYWYRQDPGQGLRLIYYSQIVNDFQKGDIAEGYSVSREKKESFPLTVTSAQKNPTAFYLCASSIGDLTGELFFGEGSRLTVL.

The table lists this clone with a count of one. The J gene is TRBJ2-7, the V gene TRBV19, with 8 bases fitting TRBD2. V gave up 2 bases and J gave up 1 base; unmatched junction bases: 4. The CDR3 spans 15 residues. Germline V gene data show CDR1 as LNHDA and CDR2 as SQIVND (reference sequence). The CDR3 DNA sequence: TGTGCCAGTAGTATAAGTCCTAGCGGGTCCTACGAGCAGTACTTC. Translation: CASSISPSGSYEQYF.

The rearrangement joins TRBV6-5 to TRBJ1-5, with no clear D. Germline values: CDR1 MNHEY, CDR2 SVGAGI. The CDR3 length is 15 residues. V was pared by 6 bases and J by 0 bases, with 12 bases between. The CDR3 coding sequence is TGTGCCAGCAGACCCGGCTGGGATAGCAATCAGCCCCAGCATTTT. Translated, it gives CASRPGWDSNQPQHF.

V usage is TRBV6-1 and J usage is TRBJ1-2; 8 bases align to TRBD1. V trimming: 8 bases; J trimming: 1 base; junction bases outside the gene matches: 3. Germline CDR1 and CDR2: MNHNS and SASEGT. This CDR3 has 13 amino acids. CDR3 in DNA: TGTGCCAGCGGTGGACAGGGTAACTATGGCTACACCTTC. This encodes CASGGQGNYGYTF.

This sequence joins TRBV10-3 and TRBJ2-7; a possible D gene is TRBD1 (6 bases). This CDR3 region has 15 residues. Trimming cost V 5 bases and J 5 bases, with 19 bases left between them. Germline lookup yields CDR1 ENHRY and CDR2 SYGVKD. The CDR3 loop is CAISPRGGSVDEQYF. The DNA for the CDR3 is TGTGCCATCAGTCCCAGGGGTGGGTCGGTGGACGAGCAGTACTTC.

The J gene is TRBJ2-2, the V gene TRBV28; D possibly uses TRBD1 or TRBD2 (6 bases each). The CDR3 extends over 15 amino acids. V was shortened by 5 bases and J by 9 bases, with 19 bases between the two germline ends. Germline V gene lookup returns CDR1 MDHEN and CDR2 SYDVKM. CDR3: CASSPGGGLRRELFF. The DNA for the CDR3 is TGTGCCAGCAGTCCAGGTGGGGGGCTTCGTAGGGAGCTGTTTTTT.

J is TRBJ2-3 and V is TRBV7-3; the D gene is possibly TRBD2 (6 bases). Per germline, CDR1 SGHTA and CDR2 FQGTGA. The CDR3 is 15 residues long. V shed 4 bases and J shed 3 bases, with 14 bases lying between them. In nucleotides, the CDR3 is TGTGCCAGCAGCTCTTCGGGGGTCAGGACAGATACGCAGTATTTT. Amino acid sequence: CASSSSGVRTDTQYF.

The rearrangement joins TRBV5-1 to TRBJ2-1; 8 bases are shared with TRBD2. The CDR3 has 15 amino acids. Germline-derived CDR1 and CDR2 are SGHRS and YFSETQ. The V and J ends lost 4 bases and 1 base, in that order; junction bases with no gene match: 4. The CDR3 coding sequence is TGCGCCAGCAGCAAAGCGGGAGAATCCTACAATGAGCAGTTCTTC. Residues: CASSKAGESYNEQFF.

A single count supports this clone. The chain has TRBV27 and TRBJ2-1; D is perhaps TRBD1 (6 bases). The CDR3 is 14 residues long. The germline V gene has CDR1 MNHEY and CDR2 SMNVEV (reference sequence). V shed 6 bases and J shed 6 bases, with 15 bases lying between them. The CDR3 DNA follows: TGTGCCAGCAGCCACCTACAGGGCGTCAATGAGCAGTTCTTC. Residues: CASSHLQGVNEQFF.

The chain couples TRBV18 to TRBJ2-1; D perhaps matches TRBD1 (6 bases). This CDR3 spans 13 amino acids. Germline-derived CDR1 and CDR2 are KGHSH and LQKENI. V was cut by 4 bases and J by 4 bases, with 8 bases left in between. Written as DNA, the CDR3 is TGTGCCAGCTCACTACAGGGTTACAATGAGCAGTTCTTC. The encoded protein is CASSLQGYNEQFF.

The chain uses TRBV27 and TRBJ2-7; D not certain. Trimming shortened V by 7 bases and J by 4 bases, and 20 bases separated the two germline ends. The CDR3 runs 15 residues. Germline V gene lookup returns CDR1 MNHEY and CDR2 SMNVEV (reference sequence). The chain's CDR3 is CASTPSPGPLYEQYF. CDR3 nucleotides: TGTGCCAGCACTCCCTCCCCGGGCCCCTTATACGAGCAGTACTTC.

The V gene is TRBV7-9, the J gene TRBJ2-5; 11 positions agree with TRBD1. The CDR3 extends over 16 amino acids. J was trimmed by 7 bases and V by 5 bases; bases with no gene match: 12. Per germline, CDR1 SEHNR and CDR2 FQNEAQ (reference sequence). DNA of the CDR3: TGTGCCAGCAGCGATGGGACAGGGGGTACGAGTGGGACCCAGTACTTC. Translated, it gives CASSDGTGGTSGTQYF.

The chain has TRBV12-5 and TRBJ2-3; D gene uncertain. V gave up 1 base and J gave up 0 bases, with 11 bases separating them. Looked up from germline, CDR1 is LGHNT and CDR2 is FRNRAP. The CDR3 is 16 residues long. DNA for the CDR3: TGTGCTAGTGGTTTGGCTGTGACTTCTAGCACAGATACGCAGTATTTT. Translating gives CASGLAVTSSTDTQYF. The full variable domain, rest sourced from reference TRBV12-5 and TRBJ2-3, is DARVTQTPRHKVTEMGQEVTMRCQPILGHNTVFWYRQTMMQGLELLAYFRNRAPLDDSGMPKDRFSAEMPDATLATLKIQPSEPRDSAVYFCASGLAVTSSTDTQYFGPGTRLTVL.

This chain links TRBV2 with TRBJ1-5; D gene ambiguous. The V gene lost 6 bases and the J gene lost 3 bases, with 15 bases spanning the gap. This CDR3 has 15 residues. Germline V gives CDR1 SNHLY, CDR2 FYNNEI. CDR3 nucleotide sequence: TGTGCCAGCAGCGCCCATAACGCGAACAATCAGCCCCAGCATTTT. Translating gives CASSAHNANNQPQHF.

This clone was seen a handful of times. The V call is TRBV7-9, the J call TRBJ1-1, with unresolved D. The V and J ends lost 2 bases and 7 bases respectively, with 8 bases between them. The CDR3 has 12 amino acids. The germline V gene encodes CDR1 SEHNR and CDR2 FQNEAQ (reference sequence). CDR3 nucleotides: TGTGCCAGCAGCTTAAAGTCGGGTGAAGCTTTCTTT. As protein: CASSLKSGEAFF.

The chain couples TRBV4-3 to TRBJ2-2, with 12 bases lining up with TRBD1. From germline, CDR1 is LGHNA and CDR2 YSLEER. The V segment lost 4 bases and the J segment 0 bases; nucleotides outside the gene matches: 3. The CDR3 spans 17 residues. The CDR3 DNA reads TGCGCCAGCAGCCGCGGGACAGGGGGCGCGAACACCGGGGAGCTGTTTTTT. It is translated as CASSRGTGGANTGELFF.

V usage is TRBV9 and J usage is TRBJ2-7; D perhaps matches TRBD2 (5 bases). CDR3 size: 14 residues. With 4 bases removed from V and 4 bases from J, the gap between germline ends came to 15 bases. Germline V gene lookup returns CDR1 SGDLS and CDR2 YYNGEE. In DNA, the CDR3 is TGTGCCAGCAGCCGAATTGGACTCCCTTACGAGCAGTACTTC. It yields the protein CASSRIGLPYEQYF.

The chain carries TRBV5-6 and TRBJ2-1, with 13 bases fitting TRBD2. This CDR3 has 15 amino acids. Per germline, CDR1 SGHDT and CDR2 YYEEEE. The trim removed 4 bases at V and 9 bases at J, leaving 7 bases unmatched. CDR3 residues: CASSVPGLAGTEQFF. CDR3 sequence (DNA): TGTGCCAGCAGCGTACCGGGACTAGCGGGAACTGAGCAGTTCTTC.

This clone was recorded a few times. The sample holds other DNA sequences that translate to the same CDR3. The chain carries TRBV30 and TRBJ1-1; D ambiguous. Germline CDR1 reads GTSNPN; CDR2 reads SVGIG (reference sequence). The CDR3 contains 13 residues. V was cut by 0 bases and J by 2 bases, with 7 bases left in between. The DNA for the CDR3 is TGTGCCTGGAGTGTAAGAGGAAACACTGAAGCTTTCTTT. Its translation is CAWSVRGNTEAFF.

Only a few counts were recorded for this clone. The chain carries TRBV7-2 and TRBJ1-4; 8 bases are a match to TRBD1. CDR1 is SGHTA and CDR2 is FQGNSA in the germline V gene. V lost 5 bases, J lost 7 bases, and 6 bases stayed unmatched. The CDR3 length is 14 residues. CDR3 bases: TGTGCCAGCAGCGCGACAGGGGTCCCTGAAAAACTGTTTTTT. Its protein is CASSATGVPEKLFF.